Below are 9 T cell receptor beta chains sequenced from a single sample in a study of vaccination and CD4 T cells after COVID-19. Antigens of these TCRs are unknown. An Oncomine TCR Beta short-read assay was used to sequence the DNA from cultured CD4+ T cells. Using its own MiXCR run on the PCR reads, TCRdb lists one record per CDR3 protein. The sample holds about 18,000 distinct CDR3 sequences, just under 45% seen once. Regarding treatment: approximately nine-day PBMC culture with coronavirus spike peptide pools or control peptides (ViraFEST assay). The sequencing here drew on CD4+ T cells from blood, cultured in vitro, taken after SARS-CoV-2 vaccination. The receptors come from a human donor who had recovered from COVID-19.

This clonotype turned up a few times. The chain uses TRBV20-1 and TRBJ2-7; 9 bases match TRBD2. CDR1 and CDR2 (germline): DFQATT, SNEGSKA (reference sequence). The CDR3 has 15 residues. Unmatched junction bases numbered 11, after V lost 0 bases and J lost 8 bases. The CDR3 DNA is TGCAGTGCTAGAGAGTTATTAGCGGGGGATTTGAAGCAGTACTTC. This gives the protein CSARELLAGDLKQYF.

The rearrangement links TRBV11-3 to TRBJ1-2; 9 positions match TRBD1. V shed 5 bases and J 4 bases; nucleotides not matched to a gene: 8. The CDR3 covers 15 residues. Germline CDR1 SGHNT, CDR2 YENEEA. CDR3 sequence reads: CASSRGQGLGYGYTF. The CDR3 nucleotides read TGTGCCAGCAGCCGGGGACAGGGCCTAGGCTATGGCTACACCTTC.

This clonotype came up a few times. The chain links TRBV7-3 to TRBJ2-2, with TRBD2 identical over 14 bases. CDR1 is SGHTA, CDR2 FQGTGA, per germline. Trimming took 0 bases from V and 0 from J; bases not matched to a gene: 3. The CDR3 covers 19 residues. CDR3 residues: CASSLTPTSGGANTGELFF. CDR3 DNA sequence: TGTGCCAGCAGCTTAACCCCGACTAGCGGGGGGGCGAACACCGGGGAGCTGTTTTTT.

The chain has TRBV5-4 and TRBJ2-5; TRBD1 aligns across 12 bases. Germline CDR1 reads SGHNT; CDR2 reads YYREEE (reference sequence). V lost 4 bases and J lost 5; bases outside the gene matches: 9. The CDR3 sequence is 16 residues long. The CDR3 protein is CASSPGGTGGFETQYF. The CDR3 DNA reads TGTGCCAGCAGCCCGGGGGGGACAGGGGGCTTTGAGACCCAGTACTTC.

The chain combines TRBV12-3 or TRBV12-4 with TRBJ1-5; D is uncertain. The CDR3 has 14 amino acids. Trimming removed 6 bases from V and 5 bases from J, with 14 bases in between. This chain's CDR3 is CASSPSASYQPQHF. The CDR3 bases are TGTGCCAGCAGCCCTAGCGCAAGTTATCAGCCCCAGCATTTT.

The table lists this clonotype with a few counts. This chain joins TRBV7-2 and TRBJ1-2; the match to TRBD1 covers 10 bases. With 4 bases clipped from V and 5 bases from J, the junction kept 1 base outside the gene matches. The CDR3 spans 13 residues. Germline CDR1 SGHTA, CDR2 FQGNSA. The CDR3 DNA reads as TGTGCCAGCAGCTCGGGACAGGGGTATGGCTACACCTTC. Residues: CASSSGQGYGYTF. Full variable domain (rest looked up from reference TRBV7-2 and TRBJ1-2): GAGVSQSPSNKVTEKGKDVELRCDPISGHTALYWYRQSLGQGLEFLIYFQGNSAPDKSGLPSDRFSAERTGGSVSTLTIQRTQQEDSAVYLCASSSGQGYGYTFGSGTRLTVV.

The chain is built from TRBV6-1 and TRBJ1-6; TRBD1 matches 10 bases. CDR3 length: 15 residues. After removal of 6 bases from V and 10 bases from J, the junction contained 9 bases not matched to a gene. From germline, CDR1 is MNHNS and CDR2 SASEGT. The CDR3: CASSPTSTGGSPLHF. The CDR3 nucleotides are TGTGCCAGCAGCCCGACCTCGACAGGGGGCTCACCCCTCCACTTT.

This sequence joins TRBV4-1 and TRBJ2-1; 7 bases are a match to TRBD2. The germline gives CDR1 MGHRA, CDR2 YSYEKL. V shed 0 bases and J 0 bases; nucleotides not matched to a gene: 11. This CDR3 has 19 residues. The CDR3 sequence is CASSQDRRASGSSYNEQFF. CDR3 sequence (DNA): TGCGCCAGCAGCCAAGATCGGCGGGCTAGCGGTAGCTCCTACAATGAGCAGTTCTTC.

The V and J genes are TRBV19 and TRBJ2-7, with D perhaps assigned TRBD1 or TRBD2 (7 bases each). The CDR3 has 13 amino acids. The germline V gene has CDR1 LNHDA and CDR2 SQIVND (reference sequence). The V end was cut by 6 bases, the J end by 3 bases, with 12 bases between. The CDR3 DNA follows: TGTGCCAGTAGCGGCAGGGGGGGCTACGAGCAGTACTTC. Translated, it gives CASSGRGGYEQYF.